This T cell receptor beta chain was documented in a study of spatial heterogeneity in lung cancer. V lost 4 bases and J 7 bases, leaving 15 bases between the germline ends. The CDR3 runs to 15 residues. CDR1 and CDR2 (germline): SGHRS, YFSETQ. The presence of a unique molecular identifier marked each TCR cDNA molecule. TCRdb ran MiXCR on the 5' RACE reads and lists one entry per CDR3 protein. The data contain 50,000 to 65,000 distinct CDR3 sequences, roughly 7% of them singletons. Findings and caveats of the study: At tumor resection, ubiquitous expanded TCRs were detected in blood more often than later.

Turning to this clonotype: The antigen is unknown.

Time point noted: sample taken at primary tumor resection. No cell sorting; template was whole RNA from tumor, lung tissue or PBMC. Untreated early-stage non-small cell lung cancer patients, about 70 in total, were the donors. This specimen was PBMCs, taken at surgery. The TCR comes from a female donor with early-stage non-small cell lung cancer. The V call is TRBV5-1, the J call TRBJ1-6; possibly TRBD1 for D (5 bases). In DNA, the CDR3 is TGCGCCAGCAGCATGCCCGGACGGGACAATTCACCCCTCCACTTT. This gives the protein CASSMPGRDNSPLHF.